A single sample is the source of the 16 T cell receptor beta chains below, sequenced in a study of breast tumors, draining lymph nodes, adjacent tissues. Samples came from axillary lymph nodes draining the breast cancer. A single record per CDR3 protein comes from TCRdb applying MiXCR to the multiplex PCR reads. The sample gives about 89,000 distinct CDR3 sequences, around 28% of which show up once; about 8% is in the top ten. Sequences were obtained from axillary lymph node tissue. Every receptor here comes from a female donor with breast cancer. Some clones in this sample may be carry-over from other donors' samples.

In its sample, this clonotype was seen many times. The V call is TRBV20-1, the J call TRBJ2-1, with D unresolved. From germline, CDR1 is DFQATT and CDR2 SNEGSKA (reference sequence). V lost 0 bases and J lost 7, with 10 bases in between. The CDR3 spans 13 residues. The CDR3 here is CSARDPNWNEQFF. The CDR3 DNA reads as TGCAGTGCTAGAGATCCGAACTGGAATGAGCAGTTCTTC.

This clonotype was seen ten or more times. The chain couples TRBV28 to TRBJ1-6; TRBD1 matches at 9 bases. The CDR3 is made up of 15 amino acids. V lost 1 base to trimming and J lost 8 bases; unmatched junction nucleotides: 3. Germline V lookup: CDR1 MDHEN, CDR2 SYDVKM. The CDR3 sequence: CASSLLGTGYSPLHF. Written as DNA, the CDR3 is TGTGCCAGCAGTTTATTAGGGACAGGGTATTCACCCCTCCACTTT.

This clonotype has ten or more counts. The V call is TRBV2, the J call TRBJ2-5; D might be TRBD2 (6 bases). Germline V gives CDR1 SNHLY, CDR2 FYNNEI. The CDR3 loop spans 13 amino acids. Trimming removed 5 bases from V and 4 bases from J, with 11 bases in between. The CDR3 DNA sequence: TGTGCCAGCAGTCGAGGGACTGTAGAGACCCAGTACTTC. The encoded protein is CASSRGTVETQYF.

The CDR3 coding sequence is TGTGCCAGCAGCTTGGGTCTAGGCCTCTCCTACGAGCAGTACTTC. It is translated as CASSLGLGLSYEQYF. This chain connects TRBV5-8 to TRBJ2-7, with no clear D. The germline V gene encodes CDR1 SGHTS and CDR2 YDEGEE. V gave up 0 bases and J gave up 0 bases, with 10 bases separating them. This CDR3 has 15 residues.

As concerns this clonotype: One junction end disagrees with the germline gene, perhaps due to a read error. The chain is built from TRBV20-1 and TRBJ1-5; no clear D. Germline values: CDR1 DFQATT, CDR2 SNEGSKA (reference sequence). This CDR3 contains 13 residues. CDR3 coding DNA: TGCAGTGCTACCCGAACTTCAAATCAGCCCCGGCATTTT. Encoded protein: CSATRTSNQPRHF.

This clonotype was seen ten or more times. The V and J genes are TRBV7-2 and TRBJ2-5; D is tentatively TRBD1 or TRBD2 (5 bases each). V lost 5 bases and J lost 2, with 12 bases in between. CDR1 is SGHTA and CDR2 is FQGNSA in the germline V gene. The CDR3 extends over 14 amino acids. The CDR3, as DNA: TGTGCCAGCAGCCCCAACTGGGGGCAAGAGACCCAGTACTTC. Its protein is CASSPNWGQETQYF.

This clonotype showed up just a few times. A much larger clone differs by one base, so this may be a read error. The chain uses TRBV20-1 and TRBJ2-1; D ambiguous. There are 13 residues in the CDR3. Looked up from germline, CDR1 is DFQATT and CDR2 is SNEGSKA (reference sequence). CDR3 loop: CSARAQSYNAQFF. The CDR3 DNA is TGCAGTGCTAGAGCACAGTCCTACAATGCGCAGTTCTTC.

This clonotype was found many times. This CDR3 is CASSPMPDGANYGYTF. The CDR3 bases are TGTGCCAGTAGCCCCATGCCAGACGGAGCTAACTATGGCTACACCTTC. The chain joins TRBV19 to TRBJ1-2, with unresolved D. Trimming left V 6 bases short and J 0 bases short, with 17 bases between. Per germline, CDR1 LNHDA and CDR2 SQIVND (reference sequence). The CDR3 sequence is 16 residues long.

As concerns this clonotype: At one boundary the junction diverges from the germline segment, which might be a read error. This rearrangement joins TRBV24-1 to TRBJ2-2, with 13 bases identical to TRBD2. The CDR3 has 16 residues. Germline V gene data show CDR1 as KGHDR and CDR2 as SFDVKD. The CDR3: CASSEPGLAGSGELSF. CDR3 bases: TGTGCCTCCAGTGAACCGGGACTAGCGGGATCCGGGGAGCTGTCTTTT.

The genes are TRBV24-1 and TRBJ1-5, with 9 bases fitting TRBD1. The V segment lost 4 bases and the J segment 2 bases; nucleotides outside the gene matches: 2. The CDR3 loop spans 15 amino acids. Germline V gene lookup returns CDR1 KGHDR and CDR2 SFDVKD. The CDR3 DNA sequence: TGTGCCACCAGTGAAACAGGGGGCGGCAATCAGCCCCAGCATTTT. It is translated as CATSETGGGNQPQHF.

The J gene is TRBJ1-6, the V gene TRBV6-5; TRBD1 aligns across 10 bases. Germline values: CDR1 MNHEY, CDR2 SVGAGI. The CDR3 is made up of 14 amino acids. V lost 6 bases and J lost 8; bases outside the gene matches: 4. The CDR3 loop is CASRTGQGYSPLHF. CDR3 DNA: TGTGCCAGCAGAACGGGACAGGGGTATTCACCCCTCCACTTT.

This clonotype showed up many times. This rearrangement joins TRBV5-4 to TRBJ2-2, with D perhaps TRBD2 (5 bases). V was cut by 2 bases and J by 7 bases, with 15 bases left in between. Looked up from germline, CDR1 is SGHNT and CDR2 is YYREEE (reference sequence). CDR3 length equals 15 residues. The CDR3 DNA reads TGTGCCAGCAGCTTAGGAGGAATACGTGACGGGGAGCTGTTTTTT. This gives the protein CASSLGGIRDGELFF.

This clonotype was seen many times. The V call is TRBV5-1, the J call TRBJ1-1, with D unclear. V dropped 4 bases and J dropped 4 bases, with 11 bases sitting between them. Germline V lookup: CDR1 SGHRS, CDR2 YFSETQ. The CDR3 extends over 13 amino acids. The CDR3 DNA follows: TGCGCCAGCAGCCAAGACATACGCACTGAAGCTTTCTTT. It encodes CASSQDIRTEAFF. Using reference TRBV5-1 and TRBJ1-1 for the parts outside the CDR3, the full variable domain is KAGVTQTPRYLIKTRGQQVTLSCSPISGHRSVSWYQQTPGQGLQFLFEYFSETQRNKGNFPGRFSGRQFSNSRSEMNVSTLELGDSALYLCASSQDIRTEAFFGQGTRLTVV.

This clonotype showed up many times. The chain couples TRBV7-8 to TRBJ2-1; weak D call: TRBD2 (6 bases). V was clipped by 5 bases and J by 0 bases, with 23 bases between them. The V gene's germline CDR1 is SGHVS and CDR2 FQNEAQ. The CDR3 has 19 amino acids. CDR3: CASSTVGGYRRDSYNEQFF. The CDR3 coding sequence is TGTGCCAGCAGCACCGTTGGGGGTTATAGGAGGGACTCCTACAATGAGCAGTTCTTC.

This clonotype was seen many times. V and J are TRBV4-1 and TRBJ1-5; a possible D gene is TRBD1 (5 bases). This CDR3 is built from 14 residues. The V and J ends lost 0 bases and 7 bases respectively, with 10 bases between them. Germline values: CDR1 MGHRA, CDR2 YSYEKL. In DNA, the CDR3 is TGCGCCAGCAGCCAAGATTATCAGGGCCAGCCCCAGCATTTT. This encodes CASSQDYQGQPQHF.

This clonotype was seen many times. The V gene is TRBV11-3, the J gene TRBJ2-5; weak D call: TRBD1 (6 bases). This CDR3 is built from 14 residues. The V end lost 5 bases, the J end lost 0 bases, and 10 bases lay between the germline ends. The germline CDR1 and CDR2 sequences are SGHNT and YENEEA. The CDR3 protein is CASSLGQNQETQYF. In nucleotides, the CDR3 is TGTGCCAGCAGCCTCGGACAGAACCAAGAGACCCAGTACTTC. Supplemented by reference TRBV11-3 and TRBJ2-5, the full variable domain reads EAGVVQSPRYKIIEKKQPVAFWCNPISGHNTLYWYLQNLGQGPELLIRYENEEAVDDSQLPKDRFSAERLKGVDSTLKIQPAELGDSAVYLCASSLGQNQETQYFGPGTRLLVL.